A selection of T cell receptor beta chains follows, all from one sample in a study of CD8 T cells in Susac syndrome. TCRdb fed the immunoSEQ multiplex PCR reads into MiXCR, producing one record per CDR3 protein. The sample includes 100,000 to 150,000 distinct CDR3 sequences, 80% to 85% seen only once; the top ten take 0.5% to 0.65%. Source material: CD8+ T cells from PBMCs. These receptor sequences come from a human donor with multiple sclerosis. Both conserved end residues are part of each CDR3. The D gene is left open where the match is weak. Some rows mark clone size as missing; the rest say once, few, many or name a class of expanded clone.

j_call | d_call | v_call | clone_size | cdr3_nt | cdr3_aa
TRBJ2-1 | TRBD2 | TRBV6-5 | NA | TGTGCCACGAATAGCGGGGGGGGTTCCTACAATGAGCAGTTCTTC | CATNSGGGSYNEQFF
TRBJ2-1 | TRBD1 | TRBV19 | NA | TGTGCCAGTAGGCCCACAGGGGACAATGAGCAGTTCTTC | CASRPTGDNEQFF
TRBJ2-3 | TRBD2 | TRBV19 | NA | TGTGCCAGTAGTATTATGGGACTAGCGGCCACAGATACGCAGTATTTT | CASSIMGLAATDTQYF
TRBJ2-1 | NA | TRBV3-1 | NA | TGTGCCAGCAGCCAAGATTGGGAGGTGAGAGTGGGCAATGAGCAGTTCTTC | CASSQDWEVRVGNEQFF
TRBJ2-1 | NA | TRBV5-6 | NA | TGTGCCAGCAGCTATAGGGGGGGCTTCTACAATGAGCAGTTCTTC | CASSYRGGFYNEQFF
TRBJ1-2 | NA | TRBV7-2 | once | TGTGCCAGCAGCCCCGAGGGTGGGGCACTTAACTATGGCTACACCTTC | CASSPEGGALNYGYTF
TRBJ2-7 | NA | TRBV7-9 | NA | TGTGCCAGCAGCCAGGGACACAGGGAGCAGTACTTC | CASSQGHREQYF
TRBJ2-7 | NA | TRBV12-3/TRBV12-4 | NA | TGTGCCAGCAGTTTATTCGAGTCCCACGAGCAGTACTTC | CASSLFESHEQYF
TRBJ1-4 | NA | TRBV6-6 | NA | TGTGCCACCCTGGAGACAACGGAACTGTTTTTT | CATLETTELFF
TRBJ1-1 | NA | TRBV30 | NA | TGTGCCTGGAATGTACTCTCTGAAGCTTTCTTT | CAWNVLSEAFF
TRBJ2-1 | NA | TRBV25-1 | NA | TGTGCCAGCAGTTCCAGCAGAACTTACAATGAGCAGTTCTTC | CASSSSRTYNEQFF
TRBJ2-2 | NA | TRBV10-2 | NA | TGCGCCAGCAGTGAGCCGGCCAGCCCTGGAACCGGGGAGCTGTTTTTT | CASSEPASPGTGELFF
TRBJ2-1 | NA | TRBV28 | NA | TGTGCCAGCAGCCCGGGTCTTCATGAGCAGTTCTTC | CASSPGLHEQFF
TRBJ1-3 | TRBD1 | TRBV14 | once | TGTGCCAGCTCCGACAGGGGCCTTGGAAACACCATATATTTT | CASSDRGLGNTIYF
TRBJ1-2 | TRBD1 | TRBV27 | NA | TGTGCCAGCAGTTTACAGGGACAGCCCTATGGCTACACCTTC | CASSLQGQPYGYTF
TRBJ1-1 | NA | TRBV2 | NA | TGTGCCAGCAGTGATGTTAGGAACACTGAAGCTTTCTTT | CASSDVRNTEAFF
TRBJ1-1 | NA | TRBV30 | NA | TGTGCCTGGGATACGGGGCTGGGGTACACTGAAGCTTTCTTT | CAWDTGLGYTEAFF
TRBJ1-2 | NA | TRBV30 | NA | TGTGCCTGGAGTTCCGGGACGGGCTATGGCTACACCTTC | CAWSSGTGYGYTF
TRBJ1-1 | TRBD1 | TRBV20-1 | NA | TGCAGTGCTCCGGACAGGGGGCTTGGTGAAGCTTTCTTT | CSAPDRGLGEAFF
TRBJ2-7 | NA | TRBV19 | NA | TGTGCCAGCGGATCGGGGGCTCCAAAGCAGTACTTC | CASGSGAPKQYF
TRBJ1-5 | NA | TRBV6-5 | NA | TGTGCCAGCAGTTACTTGGCTAAATATAGCAATCAGCCCCAGCATTTT | CASSYLAKYSNQPQHF
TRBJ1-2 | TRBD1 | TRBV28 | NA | TGTGCCAGCAAGAGACAGGGGGAGGATGGCTACACCTTC | CASKRQGEDGYTF
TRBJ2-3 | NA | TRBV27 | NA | TGTGCCAGCAGTTTATTGCCGGTCACAGATACGCAGTATTTT | CASSLLPVTDTQYF
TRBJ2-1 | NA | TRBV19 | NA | TGTGCCAGTAGTATGGACAGCTATAATGAGCAGTTCTTC | CASSMDSYNEQFF
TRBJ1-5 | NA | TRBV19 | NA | TGTGCCAGTAGTGGGTTTCTATTGAGCAATCAGCCCCAGCATTTT | CASSGFLLSNQPQHF
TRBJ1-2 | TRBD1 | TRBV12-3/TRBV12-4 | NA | TGTGCCAGCAGTTTGTCGGACTTACAGGGGTGGGACTATGGCTACACCTTC | CASSLSDLQGWDYGYTF
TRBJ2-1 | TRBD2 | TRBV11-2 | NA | TGTGCCAGCGGACTAGCGGGAGGCTACAATGAGCAGTTCTTC | CASGLAGGYNEQFF
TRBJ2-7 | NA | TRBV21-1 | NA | TGTGCCAGCAGCATCGCCTTAACATCCCTCAAGGGGGGTCTAACCTACGAGCAGTACTTC | CASSIALTSLKGGLTYEQYF
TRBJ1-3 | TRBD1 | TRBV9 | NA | TGTGCCAGCAGCGTAGACAGGGGCTCTGGAAACACCATATATTTT | CASSVDRGSGNTIYF
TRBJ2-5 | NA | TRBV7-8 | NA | TGTGCCAGCAGCTTATATCTGACAGGACAAGAGACCCAGTACTTC | CASSLYLTGQETQYF
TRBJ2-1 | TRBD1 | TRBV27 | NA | TGTGCCAGCAGTCCTTGGACAGGTGACTTCGGGAATGAGCAGTTCTTC | CASSPWTGDFGNEQFF
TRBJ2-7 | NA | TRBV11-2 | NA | TGTGCCAGCAGCTTAAGGATCTCCTACGAGCAGTACTTC | CASSLRISYEQYF
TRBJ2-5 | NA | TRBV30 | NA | TGTGCCTGGAGTGTACGGGGGAATTTCGAGACCCAGTACTTC | CAWSVRGNFETQYF
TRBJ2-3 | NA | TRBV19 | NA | TGTGCCAGTAGTATGTTCGCAGGTGGAATACGCCCTTACGGCACAGATACGCAGTATTTT | CASSMFAGGIRPYGTDTQYF
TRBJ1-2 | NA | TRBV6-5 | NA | TGTGCCAGCAGTTACAATCCGGAACCCATATATGGCTACACCTTC | CASSYNPEPIYGYTF
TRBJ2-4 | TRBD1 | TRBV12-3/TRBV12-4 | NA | TGTGCCAGCAGCTCCATAACAGGGGGCGGGCCCAAAAACATTCAGTACTTC | CASSSITGGGPKNIQYF
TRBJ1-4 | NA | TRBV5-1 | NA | TGCGCCAGCAGCTTTGGGGGTTTAAGGGAAAAACTGTTTTTT | CASSFGGLREKLFF
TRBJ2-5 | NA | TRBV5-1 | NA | TGCGCCAGCAGCTCGACAGGCGGAGAGACCCAGTACTTC | CASSSTGGETQYF
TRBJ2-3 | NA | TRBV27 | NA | TGTGCCAGCAGTTTAATCCCAGCCCAGCGGACAGATACGCAGTATTTT | CASSLIPAQRTDTQYF
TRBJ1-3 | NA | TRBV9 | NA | TGTGCCAGCAGCGTAGGAGGAGGACGCGGAAACACCATATATTTT | CASSVGGGRGNTIYF
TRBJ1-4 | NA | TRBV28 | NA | TGTGCCAGCAAGCCGGGGTTGGGTGAAAAACTGTTTTTT | CASKPGLGEKLFF
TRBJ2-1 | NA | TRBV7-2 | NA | TGTGCCAGCAGCTTATTTTCCTCACAGGAGCAGTTCTTC | CASSLFSSQEQFF
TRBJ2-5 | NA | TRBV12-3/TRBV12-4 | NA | TGTGCCAGCAGTTTAGATGTCCTGGGGCGGGCCCAGTACTTC | CASSLDVLGRAQYF
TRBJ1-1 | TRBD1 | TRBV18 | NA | TGTGCCAGCTCACCGCCGACAGGGGTGAACACTGAAGCTTTCTTT | CASSPPTGVNTEAFF
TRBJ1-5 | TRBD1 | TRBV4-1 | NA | TGCGCCAGCAGCCCGGGACAGGGGGTGGATTGGCCCCAGCATTTT | CASSPGQGVDWPQHF
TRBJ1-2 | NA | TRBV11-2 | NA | TGTGCCAGCAGCCCCTCGGGGGGGTCTCGTTGGGTCTATGGCTACACCTTC | CASSPSGGSRWVYGYTF
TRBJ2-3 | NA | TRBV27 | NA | TGTGCCAGCAGTTTATCGAAGGGGACTTACACAGATACGCAGTATTTT | CASSLSKGTYTDTQYF
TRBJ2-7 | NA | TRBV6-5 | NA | TGTGCCAGCAGTTACTCGAGTCCGGATGACTCCTACGAGCAGTACTTC | CASSYSSPDDSYEQYF
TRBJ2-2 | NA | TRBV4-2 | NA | TGTGCCAGCAGCCAAGTGGACAGTCTAGTCGGGGAGCTGTTTTTT | CASSQVDSLVGELFF
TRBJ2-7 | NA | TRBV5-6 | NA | TGTGCCAGCAGCTTCGGGTCGTCCTACGAGCAGTACTTC | CASSFGSSYEQYF
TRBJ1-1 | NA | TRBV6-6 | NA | TGTGCCAGCAGTTACCTAACAGGGAGCCCTGAAGCTTTCTTT | CASSYLTGSPEAFF
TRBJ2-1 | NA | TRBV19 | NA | TGTGCCAGTAGTATCCTAGGAGTTTTGTTCTTC | CASSILGVLFF
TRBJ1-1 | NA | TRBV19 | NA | TGTGCCAGTAGTGAATGCAGGGGCCACACTGAAGCTTTCTTT | CASSECRGHTEAFF
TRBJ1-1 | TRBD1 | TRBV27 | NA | TGTGCCAGCAGTTGGGGACAGGGGACTGAAGCTTTCTTT | CASSWGQGTEAFF